This T cell receptor (beta chain) was identified in a study of T-cell memory formation after mild COVID-19. General observations from the study: Balance between CD4 and CD8 was seen in clones contracting day 15 to 85, and a CD4+ lean was seen in later expanders. Certain responding clones were present in pre-infection memory, suggesting participation of cross-reactive memory. Whether second-wave clones peaking at day 37 were SARS-CoV-2 specific went unconfirmed.

The TCR alpha and TCR beta cDNA libraries, bearing sample barcodes and UMIs, were generated by 5'RACE using constant-segment primers. MiXCR, run by TCRdb on the 5' RACE reads, gives a single entry per CDR3 protein. The table lists more than 350,000 distinct CDR3 sequences, roughly 21% of them singletons, with approximately 12% in the top ten. V lost 1 base and J lost 3, with 11 bases in between. In germline, CDR1 is SGHKS, CDR2 YYEKEE (reference sequence). The length of the CDR3 is 14 residues. This clonotype was seen a few times. Its antigen is still unknown. The clonotype originates from an adult woman who had mild COVID-19 (a few samples of this study predate the infection). Cell type and time point are not known. The gene calls are TRBV5-5 and TRBJ2-7; D might be TRBD2 (5 bases). Material for sequencing was PBMCs or a T cell subset sorted from them (not recorded which). In DNA form, the CDR3 reads TGTGCCAGCAGCTTGCTCTGGGGAGACTACGAGCAGTACTTC. Translated: CASSLLWGDYEQYF.